Listed here are 25 T cell receptor beta chains from one sample, sequenced in a study of blood T cell repertoires in COVID-19. Some clones are missing from TCRdb's copy, which holds only in-frame ones; the method was immunoSEQ multiplex PCR. The sample includes 130,000 to 150,000 clones, approximately 91% of them seen just once. Source material: peripheral blood. The receptors were gathered from a human donor in a cohort sampled during active COVID-19.

The CDR3 bases are TGTGCCAGCTCACCCCAGGGTGCCGCTAACTATGGCTACACCTTC. Translated: CASSPQGAANYGYTF. The V and J genes are TRBV18 and TRBJ1-2; tentative D call: TRBD1 (5 bases). Trimming left V 3 bases short and J 0 bases short, with 11 bases between. From germline, CDR1 is KGHSH and CDR2 LQKENI. CDR3 size: 15 residues.

V gene TRBV6-5 combines with J gene TRBJ1-1, with D perhaps TRBD1 (6 bases). Trimming left V 6 bases short and J 1 base short, with 15 bases between. This CDR3 comprises 15 residues. Per germline, CDR1 MNHEY and CDR2 SVGAGI. The CDR3 region has the DNA TGTGCCAGCAGGCCCCTCGGACAGACGAACACTGAAGCTTTCTTT. Its translation: CASRPLGQTNTEAFF.

V and J are TRBV4-3 and TRBJ2-2; 13 bases fit TRBD2. V was pared by 4 bases and J by 2 bases, with 4 bases of the junction left unmatched. Per germline, CDR1 LGHNA and CDR2 YSLEER. The CDR3 has 17 residues. The CDR3 nucleotides read TGCGCCAGCAGCCGCCGACTAGCGGGAGGCAACACCGGGGAGCTGTTTTTT. It codes for CASSRRLAGGNTGELFF.

The table lists this clone with a count of one. The chain is built from TRBV27 and TRBJ2-3; possibly TRBD2 for D (5 bases). CDR3 size: 13 residues. Trimming pared 6 bases from V and 2 bases from J, leaving 9 bases between. Germline values: CDR1 MNHEY, CDR2 SMNVEV (reference sequence). The CDR3 is CASRPGVTDTQYF. The CDR3 DNA sequence: TGTGCCAGCAGGCCCGGGGTCACAGATACGCAGTATTTT.

The rearrangement uses TRBV7-3 and TRBJ2-2, with 10 bases fitting TRBD2. V shed 5 bases, J shed 4 bases, and the junction held 1 base outside the gene matches. CDR1 is SGHTA and CDR2 is FQGTGA in the germline V gene. This CDR3 contains 14 residues. CDR3 sequence reads: CASSRTSGTGELFF. The CDR3, as DNA: TGTGCCAGCAGCAGGACTAGCGGCACCGGGGAGCTGTTTTTT.

V and J are TRBV25-1 and TRBJ2-1; perhaps TRBD2 as D (5 bases). Germline V CDR1 and CDR2: MGHDK, SYGVNS. The germline V and J ends were trimmed by 3 bases and 7 bases, with 16 bases remaining between them. The CDR3 loop spans 15 amino acids. The CDR3 loop is CASSDIRDSGNEQFF. DNA of the CDR3: TGTGCCAGCAGTGACATACGGGATTCGGGTAATGAGCAGTTCTTC.

The chain couples TRBV5-1 to TRBJ1-1, with TRBD1 as a possible D gene (6 bases). Germline V gives CDR1 SGHRS, CDR2 YFSETQ. V was shortened by 2 bases and J by 4 bases, with 12 bases between the two germline ends. CDR3 length equals 14 residues. CDR3 amino acids: CASSLPGQVTEAFF. The CDR3, as DNA: TGCGCCAGCAGCTTACCGGGACAAGTCACTGAAGCTTTCTTT.

V usage is TRBV28 and J usage is TRBJ1-1, with D hard to call. CDR1 is MDHEN, CDR2 SYDVKM, per germline. There are 12 residues in the CDR3. The V end was cut by 9 bases, the J end by 8 bases, with 16 bases between. CDR3 sequence: CASIRGPEEAFF. The CDR3 DNA sequence: TGTGCCAGTATCCGGGGTCCAGAAGAAGCTTTCTTT.

V is TRBV3-1 (or the pseudogene TRBV3-2) and J is TRBJ2-7, with D perhaps matching TRBD2 (6 bases). Between the trimmed V and J ends, which lost 4 bases and 3 bases, there was a span of 22 bases. CDR1 LGHDT and CDR2 YNNKEL come from the germline V gene (reference sequence). The CDR3 has 17 residues. The CDR3 sequence: CASSLRVGPGRGYEQYF. CDR3 nucleotides: TGTGCCAGCAGCCTTAGAGTGGGTCCCGGGAGAGGCTACGAGCAGTACTTC.

This chain's CDR3 is CASSLAGSGVEQYF. CDR3 DNA sequence: TGTGCCAGCAGCTTAGCGGGTTCGGGAGTTGAGCAGTACTTC. The chain joins TRBV7-2 to TRBJ2-7; tentative D call: TRBD2 (6 bases). The germline V and J ends were trimmed by 0 bases and 7 bases, with 13 bases remaining between them. Germline assignment: CDR1 SGHTA and CDR2 FQGNSA. This CDR3 spans 14 amino acids.

This sequence joins TRBV5-1 and TRBJ1-6; TRBD1 aligns across 10 bases. The CDR3 has 16 residues. Looked up from germline, CDR1 is SGHRS and CDR2 is YFSETQ. Trimming removed 2 bases from V and 4 bases from J; junction bases left unmatched: 3. The CDR3 DNA reads as TGCGCCAGCAGCTTTAGGGACAGGGGATATAATTCACCCCTCCACTTT. This gives the protein CASSFRDRGYNSPLHF.

The genes are TRBV14 and TRBJ1-3; 7 nucleotides match TRBD1. The CDR3 sequence is 16 residues long. Germline trimming cut 1 base from V and 1 base from J; bases unmatched to any gene: 4. Per the germline V gene, CDR1 is SGHDN and CDR2 is FVKESK. CDR3 coding DNA: TGTGCCAGCAGCCAAGTCGGCAGGGGGTCTGGAAACACCATATATTTT. This encodes CASSQVGRGSGNTIYF.

The J gene is TRBJ1-6, the V gene TRBV5-6; D is possibly TRBD1 (6 bases). Trimming stripped 5 bases from V and 5 bases from J, with 20 bases between. The CDR3 has 17 amino acids. Germline values: CDR1 SGHDT, CDR2 YYEEEE. The CDR3 nucleotides read TGTGCCAGCAGATCTCGGACAGCCCGGGGAAATAATTCACCCCTCCACTTT. It is translated as CASRSRTARGNNSPLHF.

The chain is built from TRBV6-4 and TRBJ1-2; no definite D call. Germline CDR1 is MRHNA and CDR2 is SNTAGT. V gave up 0 bases and J gave up 8 bases, with 7 bases separating them. The CDR3 is made up of 12 amino acids. The CDR3 loop is CASSDSTGGYTF. The CDR3 DNA sequence: TGTGCCAGCAGTGACTCGACGGGGGGCTACACCTTC.

This clone appeared a single time. V usage is TRBV29-1 and J usage is TRBJ1-4, with TRBD1 matching over 8 bases. After removal of 4 bases from V and 6 bases from J, the junction contained 7 bases not matched to a gene. The CDR3 is made up of 14 amino acids. Germline CDR1 SQVTM, CDR2 ANQGSEA. The CDR3 spells CSVGAGTGYEKLFF. The CDR3 bases are TGCAGCGTTGGAGCCGGGACAGGCTATGAAAAACTGTTTTTT.

The rearrangement uses TRBV6-2 or TRBV6-3 and TRBJ1-6, with 7 bases matching TRBD1. The CDR3 covers 14 residues. CDR1 and CDR2 from the germline V gene are MNHEY and SVGEGT. V gave up 1 base and J gave up 13 bases; unmatched junction bases: 7. CDR3 sequence (DNA): TGTGCCAGCAGTTACTTTGCAGGGGGAGGTCCCCTCCACTTT. It translates to CASSYFAGGGPLHF.

The chain carries TRBV14 and TRBJ2-1; 7 nucleotides align to TRBD2. The ends lost 5 bases at V and 4 bases at J; junction bases unmatched: 11. Germline lookup yields CDR1 SGHDN and CDR2 FVKESK. The CDR3 length is 16 residues. The CDR3 loop reads CASSSQTSPRYNEQFF. In nucleotides, the CDR3 is TGTGCCAGCAGCTCCCAGACTAGCCCCCGTTACAATGAGCAGTTCTTC.

The rearrangement uses TRBV9 and TRBJ1-6, with unresolved D. CDR1 SGDLS and CDR2 YYNGEE come from the germline V gene. This CDR3 has 16 amino acids. Trimming shortened V by 2 bases and J by 1 base, and 10 bases separated the two germline ends. The DNA for the CDR3 is TGTGCCAGCAGCGTTGGCACAGTTTCCTATAATTCACCCCTCCACTTT. This translates into CASSVGTVSYNSPLHF.

V is TRBV7-2 and J is TRBJ2-3; tentative D call: TRBD2 (5 bases). The germline gives CDR1 SGHTA, CDR2 FQGNSA. Deletions cut 4 bases from V and 2 bases from J, with 25 bases between. This CDR3 region has 19 residues. The CDR3 is CASSSPWSGSFSFTDTQYF. The CDR3, as DNA: TGTGCCAGCAGCTCCCCGTGGAGCGGAAGCTTCTCCTTCACAGATACGCAGTATTTT. Complete variable domain (other parts from reference TRBV7-2 and TRBJ2-3): GAGVSQSPSNKVTEKGKDVELRCDPISGHTALYWYRQSLGQGLEFLIYFQGNSAPDKSGLPSDRFSAERTGGSVSTLTIQRTQQEDSAVYLCASSSPWSGSFSFTDTQYFGPGTRLTVL.

The rearrangement uses TRBV30 and TRBJ1-1; D call uncertain. Trimming cost V 3 bases and J 1 base, with 12 bases left between them. Germline CDR1 GTSNPN, CDR2 SVGIG (reference sequence). The CDR3 totals 14 residues. The CDR3 loop is CAWSPAPRNTEAFF. As DNA, the CDR3 is TGTGCCTGGAGCCCCGCACCCAGGAACACTGAAGCTTTCTTT.

The rearrangement uses TRBV7-9 and TRBJ1-1; D is unresolved. CDR1 and CDR2 from the germline V gene are SEHNR and FQNEAQ (reference sequence). The CDR3 has 14 amino acids. Trimming stripped 4 bases from V and 2 bases from J, with 11 bases between. The chain's CDR3 is CASSSPAANTEAFF. The CDR3 DNA is TGTGCCAGCAGCTCCCCCGCGGCCAACACTGAAGCTTTCTTT.

The chain recombines TRBV6-6 with TRBJ2-7; 8 bases line up with TRBD1. The CDR3 spans 16 residues. The junction had 14 bases not matched to a gene; V was cut back by 3 bases and J by 7 bases. The germline V gene has CDR1 MNHNY and CDR2 SVGAGI (reference sequence). CDR3 sequence: CASSYSGGGRVGEQYF. CDR3 DNA sequence: TGTGCCAGCAGTTATTCAGGGGGCGGGCGGGTTGGAGAGCAGTACTTC.

The chain recombines TRBV7-2 with TRBJ2-3; 11 nucleotides line up with TRBD2. In germline, CDR1 is SGHTA, CDR2 FQGNSA. The CDR3 is 16 residues long. J gave up 2 bases and V 3 bases, and 4 bases lay outside the gene matches. CDR3 nucleotide sequence: TGTGCCAGCAGCTTGACTAGCGGGGCAAACACAGATACGCAGTATTTT. Its translation is CASSLTSGANTDTQYF.

This chain connects TRBV19 to TRBJ1-1; the match to TRBD1 covers 11 bases. The CDR3 sequence is 16 residues long. The germline gives CDR1 LNHDA, CDR2 SQIVND (reference sequence). The junction had 10 bases not matched to a gene; V was cut back by 5 bases and J by 5 bases. The CDR3: CASSRNSDRGRTEAFF. DNA for the CDR3: TGTGCCAGTAGTCGAAACTCGGACAGGGGGCGTACTGAAGCTTTCTTT.

This clone has a handful of counts. The chain combines TRBV19 with TRBJ1-5, with D possibly being TRBD1 (5 bases). The CDR3 runs 15 residues. Germline-derived CDR1 and CDR2 are LNHDA and SQIVND (reference sequence). Trimming shortened V by 2 bases and J by 9 bases, and 17 bases separated the two germline ends. The DNA of the CDR3 is TGTGCCAGTAGTATATCGGGCTGGACATCACTGCCCCAGCATTTT. This sequence encodes CASSISGWTSLPQHF.